This T cell receptor beta chain was retrieved from a study of a mutant IDH1 vaccine in newly diagnosed glioma. TCRdb keeps only in-frame clones here, not all; method: immunoSEQ multiplex PCR. The table records roughly 30,000 clones, about four fifths of them present only once. This clone was recorded once. Its specificity is unknown. Time point specified: week 23, last vaccination. Each dose delivered 300 ug of mutant IDH1 20-mer peptide subcutaneously with imiquimod. Germline values: CDR1 GTSNPN, CDR2 SVGIG (reference sequence). The CDR3 has 12 residues. V was pared by 5 bases and J by 8 bases, with 14 bases between.

The source is a woman under 40 with glioma. V and J are TRBV30 and TRBJ2-3; unclear D gene. The sample was PBMCs, taken from a glioma patient whose treatment included an IDH1 peptide vaccine. The CDR3 DNA is TGTGCCTGGGGCCGAAGACAAGGTACGCAGTATTTT. Translation gives CAWGRRQGTQYF.